A single sample is the source of the 16 T cell receptor beta chains below, sequenced in a study of cytomegalovirus exposure and HLA in healthy donors. Researchers ran the PCR with 60 Vbeta and 13 Jbeta primers. Data came from immunoSEQ multiplex PCR; TCRdb stores just in-frame clones and leaves some out. This table holds around 130,000 clones, roughly 63% found once. Input material: PBMCs. These receptor sequences come from a man aged 25-40 years in good health and CMV-seropositive.

This clone came up once. The chain couples TRBV7-9 to TRBJ2-1; D is uncertain. Trimming took off 5 bases at V and 6 bases at J, with 11 bases between the two ends. Germline-derived CDR1 and CDR2 are SEHNR and FQNEAQ (reference sequence). The CDR3 totals 13 residues. CDR3 amino acids: CASSPRLLNEQFF. The DNA for the CDR3 is TGTGCCAGCAGCCCGCGACTTCTCAATGAGCAGTTCTTC.

The rearrangement links TRBV4-1 to TRBJ2-4; TRBD1 agrees at 7 bases. Germline lookup yields CDR1 MGHRA and CDR2 YSYEKL. This CDR3 is 16 amino acids long. V was clipped by 0 bases and J by 2 bases; unmatched bases: 4. CDR3 region: CASSQELTGTKNIQYF. For the CDR3, the DNA is TGCGCCAGCAGCCAAGAGTTGACAGGGACCAAAAACATTCAGTACTTC.

This clone was seen just once. V and J are TRBV19 and TRBJ2-2; 9 positions match TRBD1. Trimming took 5 bases from V and 3 from J; bases not matched to a gene: 10. Germline values: CDR1 LNHDA, CDR2 SQIVND (reference sequence). The CDR3 is 17 residues long. This CDR3 is CASSALGTGRDTGELFF. CDR3 nucleotides: TGTGCCAGTAGTGCTCTCGGGACAGGGAGGGACACCGGGGAGCTGTTTTTT.

The chain recombines TRBV27 with TRBJ2-7, with TRBD2 matching 9 bases. The CDR3 is made up of 17 amino acids. Germline V gene lookup returns CDR1 MNHEY and CDR2 SMNVEV (reference sequence). The J segment lost 5 bases and the V segment lost 3 bases, leaving 14 bases of the junction unmatched. CDR3 sequence reads: CASSFSSDSGRDNEQYF. Written as DNA, the CDR3 is TGTGCCAGCAGTTTTTCCTCCGATAGCGGGAGAGACAACGAGCAGTACTTC.

This clone has only a few counts. The V gene is TRBV7-6, the J gene TRBJ2-1; 11 nucleotides line up with TRBD2. Germline trimming cut 4 bases from V and 2 bases from J; bases unmatched to any gene: 13. The CDR3 extends over 19 amino acids. Germline V gene sequence: CDR1 SGHVS, CDR2 FNYEAQ. CDR3: CASSSNLAGGKGAYNEQFF. In nucleotides, the CDR3 is TGTGCCAGCAGCTCGAATTTAGCGGGAGGGAAGGGGGCCTACAATGAGCAGTTCTTC.

The chain is built from TRBV5-1 and TRBJ2-1; no definite D call. The V gene's germline CDR1 is SGHRS and CDR2 YFSETQ. The CDR3 loop spans 13 amino acids. V lost 2 bases and J 7 bases, leaving 10 bases between the germline ends. The CDR3 DNA reads TGCGCCAGCAGCTTAAACGTCGCGAATGAGCAGTTCTTC. Protein product: CASSLNVANEQFF. The variable domain in full, completed from reference TRBV5-1 and TRBJ2-1, reads KAGVTQTPRYLIKTRGQQVTLSCSPISGHRSVSWYQQTPGQGLQFLFEYFSETQRNKGNFPGRFSGRQFSNSRSEMNVSTLELGDSALYLCASSLNVANEQFFGPGTRLTVL.

The chain couples TRBV9 to TRBJ2-2, with 8 bases that match TRBD2. From germline, CDR1 is SGDLS and CDR2 YYNGEE. The CDR3 length is 18 residues. After removal of 0 bases from V and 4 bases from J, the junction contained 11 bases not matched to a gene. CDR3 protein: CASSVAIGQREFTGELFF. CDR3 DNA: TGTGCCAGCAGCGTAGCGATCGGCCAGCGGGAGTTCACCGGGGAGCTGTTTTTT.

V gene TRBV27 combines with J gene TRBJ2-7, with 8 bases aligning to TRBD1. V shed 5 bases, J shed 1 base, and the junction held 4 bases outside the gene matches. The CDR3 is 14 residues long. Germline CDR1 and CDR2: MNHEY and SMNVEV (reference sequence). The CDR3 here is CASSIGTGSYEQYF. CDR3 bases: TGTGCCAGCAGTATCGGGACAGGATCCTACGAGCAGTACTTC.

The rearrangement uses TRBV10-3 and TRBJ1-3; D is uncertain. Trimming removed 8 bases from V and 4 bases from J, with 15 bases in between. From germline, CDR1 is ENHRY and CDR2 SYGVKD. This CDR3 is built from 14 residues. The CDR3 loop reads CAILAGSSGNTIYF. In DNA form, the CDR3 reads TGTGCCATCTTGGCCGGGTCGAGCGGAAACACCATATATTTT.

This clone appeared many times. V gene TRBV15 combines with J gene TRBJ2-3, with D tentatively TRBD1 (6 bases). This CDR3 contains 15 residues. Trimming pared 0 bases from V and 4 bases from J, leaving 11 bases between. Germline V gene data show CDR1 as LNHNV and CDR2 as YYDKDF (reference sequence). The CDR3, as DNA: TGTGCCACCAGCAGAGATCGTCAGGGGCCAGATACGCAGTATTTT. Translation gives CATSRDRQGPDTQYF.

There are a few counts of this clone. The genes are TRBV27 and TRBJ2-4; maybe TRBD1 (6 bases). Per germline, CDR1 MNHEY and CDR2 SMNVEV (reference sequence). V was pared by 0 bases and J by 1 base, with 13 bases between. CDR3 length: 17 amino acids. The CDR3 is CASSLSLQGFAKNIQYF. CDR3 nucleotide sequence: TGTGCCAGCAGTTTATCCCTACAGGGATTCGCCAAAAACATTCAGTACTTC.

Comments on this clone: The sample contains more than one DNA sequence encoding this CDR3. The rearrangement uses TRBV5-5 and TRBJ1-5, with TRBD1 as a possible D gene (5 bases). Trimming removed 1 base from V and 2 bases from J, with 10 bases in between. Germline V gene lookup returns CDR1 SGHKS and CDR2 YYEKEE (reference sequence). There are 15 residues in the CDR3. Here the CDR3 reads CASSLWGEGNQPQHF. CDR3 in DNA: TGTGCCAGCAGCTTGTGGGGCGAAGGCAATCAGCCCCAGCATTTT.

The chain has TRBV6-5 and TRBJ2-1; a weak D match, TRBD2 (5 bases). In germline, CDR1 is MNHEY, CDR2 SVGAGI. The CDR3 consists of 16 residues. V dropped 4 bases and J dropped 6 bases, with 19 bases sitting between them. In DNA form, the CDR3 reads TGTGCCAGCAGTTCTAACGGGATAAGTTTAGGCAATGAGCAGTTCTTC. This encodes CASSSNGISLGNEQFF.

This clone turned up a few times. V and J are TRBV19 and TRBJ1-1; 7 bases align to TRBD1. V gave up 5 bases and J gave up 4 bases; unmatched junction bases: 4. The CDR3 covers 13 residues. Germline V gene lookup returns CDR1 LNHDA and CDR2 SQIVND (reference sequence). The CDR3 nucleotides read TGTGCCAGTAGTGTAAGGGGGCCCACTGAAGCTTTCTTT. Protein sequence: CASSVRGPTEAFF.

Only a few counts were recorded for this clone. J is TRBJ2-7 and V is TRBV4-1, with D unresolved. The CDR3 runs 15 residues. The germline gives CDR1 MGHRA, CDR2 YSYEKL. Trimming removed 1 base from V and 1 base from J, with 11 bases in between. The CDR3 bases are TGCGCCAGCAGCCAAGCTCTTCCCTTATCCTACGAGCAGTACTTC. Translation: CASSQALPLSYEQYF.

This sequence joins TRBV20-1 and TRBJ1-5; TRBD1 is a possible D gene (6 bases). The CDR3 consists of 11 residues. V was pared by 5 bases and J by 11 bases, with 13 bases between. In germline, CDR1 is DFQATT, CDR2 SNEGSKA (reference sequence). The CDR3 sequence is CSAGGAPAQHF. CDR3 DNA sequence: TGCAGTGCTGGGGGGGCCCCGGCCCAGCATTTT.